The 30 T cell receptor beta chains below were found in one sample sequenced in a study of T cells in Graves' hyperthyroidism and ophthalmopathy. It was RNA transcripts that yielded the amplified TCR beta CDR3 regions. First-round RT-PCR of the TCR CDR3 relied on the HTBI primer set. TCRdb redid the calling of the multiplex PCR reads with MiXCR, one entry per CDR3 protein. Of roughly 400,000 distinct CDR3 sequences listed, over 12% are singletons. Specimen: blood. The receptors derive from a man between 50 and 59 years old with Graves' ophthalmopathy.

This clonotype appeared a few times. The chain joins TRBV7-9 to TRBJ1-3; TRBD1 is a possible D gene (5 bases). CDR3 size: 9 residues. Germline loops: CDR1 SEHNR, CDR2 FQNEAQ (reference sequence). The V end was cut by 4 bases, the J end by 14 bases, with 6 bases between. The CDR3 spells CASSSTVYF. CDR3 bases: TGTGCCAGCAGCTCGACAGTATATTTT. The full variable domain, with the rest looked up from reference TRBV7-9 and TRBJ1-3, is DTGVSQNPRHKITKRGQNVTFRCDPISEHNRLYWYRQTLGQGPEFLTYFQNEAQLEKSRLLSDRFSAERPKGSFSTLEIQRTEQGDSAMYLCASSSTVYFGEGSWLTVV.

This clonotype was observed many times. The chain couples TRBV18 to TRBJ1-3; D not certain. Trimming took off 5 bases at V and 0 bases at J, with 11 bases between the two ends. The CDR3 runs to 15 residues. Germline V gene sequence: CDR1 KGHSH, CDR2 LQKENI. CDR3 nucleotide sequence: TGTGCCAGCTCAGAGACGGGGAGCTCTGGAAACACCATATATTTT. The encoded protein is CASSETGSSGNTIYF. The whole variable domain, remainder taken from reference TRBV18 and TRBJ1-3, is NAGVMQNPRHLVRRRGQEARLRCSPMKGHSHVYWYRQLPEEGLKFMVYLQKENIIDESGMPKERFSAEFPKEGPSILRIQQVVRGDSAAYFCASSETGSSGNTIYFGEGSWLTVV.

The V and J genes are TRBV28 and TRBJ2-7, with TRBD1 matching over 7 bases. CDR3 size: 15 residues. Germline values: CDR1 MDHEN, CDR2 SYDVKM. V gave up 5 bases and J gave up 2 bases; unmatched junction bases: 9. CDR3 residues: CASSESGTVAYEQYF. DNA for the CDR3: TGTGCCAGCAGTGAATCCGGGACAGTGGCCTACGAGCAGTACTTC.

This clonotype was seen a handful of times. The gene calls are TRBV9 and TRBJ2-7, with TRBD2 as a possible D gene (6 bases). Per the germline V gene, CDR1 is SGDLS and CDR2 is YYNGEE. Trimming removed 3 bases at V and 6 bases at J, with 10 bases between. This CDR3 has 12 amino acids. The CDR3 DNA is TGTGCCAGCAGCGGACTAGTTGGCGAGCAGTACTTC. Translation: CASSGLVGEQYF.

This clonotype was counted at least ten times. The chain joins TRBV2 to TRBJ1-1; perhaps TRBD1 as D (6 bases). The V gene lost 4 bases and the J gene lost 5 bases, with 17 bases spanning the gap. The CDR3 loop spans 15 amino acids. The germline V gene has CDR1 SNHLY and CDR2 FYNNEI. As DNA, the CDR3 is TGTGCCAGCAGTGCCCGGCGGGGGCGGAGGACTGAAGCTTTCTTT. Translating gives CASSARRGRRTEAFF.

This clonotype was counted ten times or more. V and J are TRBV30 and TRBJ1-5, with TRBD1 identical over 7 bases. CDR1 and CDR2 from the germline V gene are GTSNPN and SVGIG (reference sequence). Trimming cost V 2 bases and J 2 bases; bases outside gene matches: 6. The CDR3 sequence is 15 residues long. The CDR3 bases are TGTGCCTGGAGTCTCGCAGGGGGGGGCAATCAGCCCCAGCATTTT. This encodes CAWSLAGGGNQPQHF.

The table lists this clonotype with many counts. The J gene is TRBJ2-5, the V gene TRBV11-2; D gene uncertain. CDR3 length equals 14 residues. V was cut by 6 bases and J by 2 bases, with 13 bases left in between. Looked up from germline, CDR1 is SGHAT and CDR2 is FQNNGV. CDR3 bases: TGTGCCAGCAGGTCTCAGGTTAGGCAAGAGACCCAGTACTTC. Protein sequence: CASRSQVRQETQYF.

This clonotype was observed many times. The CDR3 loop is CASKMEDTEAFF. CDR3 DNA sequence: TGTGCCAGCAAGATGGAGGACACTGAAGCTTTCTTT. The genes are TRBV2 and TRBJ1-1; D remains ambiguous. This CDR3 is 12 amino acids long. Germline CDR1 is SNHLY and CDR2 is FYNNEI. V lost 7 bases, J lost 3 bases, and 9 bases lay in between.

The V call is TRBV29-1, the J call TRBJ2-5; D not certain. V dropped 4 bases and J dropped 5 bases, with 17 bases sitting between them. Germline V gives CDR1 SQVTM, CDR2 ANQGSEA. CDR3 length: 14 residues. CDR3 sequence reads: CSVGSTRPSETQYF. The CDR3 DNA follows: TGCAGCGTTGGTAGTACGAGACCCAGCGAGACCCAGTACTTC. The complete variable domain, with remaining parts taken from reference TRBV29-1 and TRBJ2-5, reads SAVISQKPSRDICQRGTSLTIQCQVDSQVTMMFWYRQQPGQSLTLIATANQGSEATYESGFVIDKFPISRPNLTFSTLTVSNMSPEDSSIYLCSVGSTRPSETQYFGPGTRLLVL.

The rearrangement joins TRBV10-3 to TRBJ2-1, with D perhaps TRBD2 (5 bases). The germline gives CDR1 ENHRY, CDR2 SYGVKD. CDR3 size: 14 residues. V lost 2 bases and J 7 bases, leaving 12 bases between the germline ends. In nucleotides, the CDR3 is TGTGCCATCAGTGAGCCGGTTTCGGGAAATGAGCAGTTCTTC. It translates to CAISEPVSGNEQFF.

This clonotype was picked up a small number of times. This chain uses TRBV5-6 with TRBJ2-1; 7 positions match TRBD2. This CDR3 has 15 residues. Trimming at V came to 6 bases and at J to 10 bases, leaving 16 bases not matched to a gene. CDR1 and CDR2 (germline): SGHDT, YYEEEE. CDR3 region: CASTRNPGLPHEQFF. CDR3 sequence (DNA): TGTGCCAGCACCCGGAATCCGGGACTACCCCACGAGCAGTTCTTC.

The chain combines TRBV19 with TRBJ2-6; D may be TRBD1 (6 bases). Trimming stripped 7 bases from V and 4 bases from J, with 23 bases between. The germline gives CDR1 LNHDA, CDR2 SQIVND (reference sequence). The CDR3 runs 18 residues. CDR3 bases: TGTGCCAGTAAAAGTGGGCTCGACAGGTTGTCCGGGGCCAACGTCCTGACTTTC. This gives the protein CASKSGLDRLSGANVLTF. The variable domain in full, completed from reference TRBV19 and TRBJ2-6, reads DGGITQSPKYLFRKEGQNVTLSCEQNLNHDAMYWYRQDPGQGLRLIYYSQIVNDFQKGDIAEGYSVSREKKESFPLTVTSAQKNPTAFYLCASKSGLDRLSGANVLTFGAGSRLTVL.

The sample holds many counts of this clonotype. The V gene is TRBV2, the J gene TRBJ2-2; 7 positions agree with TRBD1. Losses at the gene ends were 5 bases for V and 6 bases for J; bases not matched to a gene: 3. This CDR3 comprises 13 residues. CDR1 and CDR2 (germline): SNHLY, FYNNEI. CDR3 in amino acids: CASSQTGSGELFF. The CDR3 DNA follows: TGTGCCAGCAGTCAGACAGGGTCCGGGGAGCTGTTTTTT.

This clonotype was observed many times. This CDR3 is CAWSVQGFMNTEAFF. CDR3 coding DNA: TGTGCCTGGAGTGTACAGGGCTTCATGAACACTGAAGCTTTCTTT. The chain is built from TRBV30 and TRBJ1-1; maybe TRBD1 (6 bases). Germline lookup yields CDR1 GTSNPN and CDR2 SVGIG (reference sequence). V lost 0 bases to trimming and J lost 0 bases, with 11 bases between them. The CDR3 runs 15 residues.

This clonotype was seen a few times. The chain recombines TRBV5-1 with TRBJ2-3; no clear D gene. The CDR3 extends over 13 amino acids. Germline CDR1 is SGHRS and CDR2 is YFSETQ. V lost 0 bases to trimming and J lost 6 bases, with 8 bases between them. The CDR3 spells CASSLGSFDTQYF. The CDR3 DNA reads TGCGCCAGCAGCTTGGGTTCTTTTGATACGCAGTATTTT.

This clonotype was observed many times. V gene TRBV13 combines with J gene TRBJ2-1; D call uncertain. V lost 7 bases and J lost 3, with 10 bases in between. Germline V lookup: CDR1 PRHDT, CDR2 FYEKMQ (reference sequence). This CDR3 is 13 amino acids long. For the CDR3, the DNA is TGTGCCAGCATGGGCTATTTCTACAATGAGCAGTTCTTC. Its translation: CASMGYFYNEQFF.

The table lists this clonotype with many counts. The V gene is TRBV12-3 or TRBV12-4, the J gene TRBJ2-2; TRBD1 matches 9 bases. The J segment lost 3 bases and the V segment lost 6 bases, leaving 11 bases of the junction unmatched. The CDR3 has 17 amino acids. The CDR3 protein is CASSVGDRASDTGELFF. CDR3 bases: TGTGCCAGCAGCGTTGGGGACAGGGCGTCGGACACCGGGGAGCTGTTTTTT.

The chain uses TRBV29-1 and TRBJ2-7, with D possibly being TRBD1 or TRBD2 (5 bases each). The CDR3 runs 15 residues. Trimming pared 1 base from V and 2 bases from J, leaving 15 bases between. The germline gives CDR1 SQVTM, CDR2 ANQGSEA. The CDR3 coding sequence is TGCAGCGTTGAAGGTGGCAGGGAGACCCCCTACGAGCAGTACTTC. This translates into CSVEGGRETPYEQYF.

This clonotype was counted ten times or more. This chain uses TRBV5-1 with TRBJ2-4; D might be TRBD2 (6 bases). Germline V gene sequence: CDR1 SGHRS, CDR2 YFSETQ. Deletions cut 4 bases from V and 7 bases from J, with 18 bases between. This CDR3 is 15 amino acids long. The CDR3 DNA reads TGCGCCAGCAGCGGGGGACTTACGGGACCTAACATTCAGTACTTC. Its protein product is CASSGGLTGPNIQYF.

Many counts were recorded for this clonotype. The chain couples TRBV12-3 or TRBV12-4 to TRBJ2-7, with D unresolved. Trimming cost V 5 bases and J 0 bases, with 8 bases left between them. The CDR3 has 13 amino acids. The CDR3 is CASSKQTSYEQYF. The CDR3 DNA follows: TGTGCCAGCAGTAAACAGACCTCCTACGAGCAGTACTTC.

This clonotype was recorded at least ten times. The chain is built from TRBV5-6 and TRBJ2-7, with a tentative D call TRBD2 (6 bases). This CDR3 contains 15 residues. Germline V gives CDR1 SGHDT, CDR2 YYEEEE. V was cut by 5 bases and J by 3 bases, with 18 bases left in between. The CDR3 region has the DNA TGTGCCAGCAGTCGCCGTCGTGGCGGGAACTACGAGCAGTACTTC. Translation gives CASSRRRGGNYEQYF.

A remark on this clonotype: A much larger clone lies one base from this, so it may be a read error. DNA of the CDR3: TGTGCCATCAGTGAGCCGGGACTACCCTACAAGCAGTACTTC. Translation gives CAISEPGLPYKQYF. The chain couples TRBV10-3 to TRBJ2-7, with 7 nucleotides matching TRBD2. The CDR3 spans 14 residues. Germline loops: CDR1 ENHRY, CDR2 SYGVKD.

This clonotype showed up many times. The CDR3 sequence: CASSSIAGYSTDTQYF. CDR3 bases: TGTGCCAGCAGCTCTATAGCGGGTTATAGCACAGATACGCAGTATTTT. The V call is TRBV11-2, the J call TRBJ2-3; 7 bases agree with TRBD2. The CDR3 sequence is 16 residues long. V dropped 4 bases and J dropped 0; count of bases not matched to a gene: 7. Germline V gene data show CDR1 as SGHAT and CDR2 as FQNNGV.

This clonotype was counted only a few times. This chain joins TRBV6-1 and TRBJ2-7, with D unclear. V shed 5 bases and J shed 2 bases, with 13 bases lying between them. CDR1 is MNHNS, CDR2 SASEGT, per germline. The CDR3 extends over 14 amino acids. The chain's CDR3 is CASSNKNMAYEQYF. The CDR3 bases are TGTGCCAGCAGTAATAAAAACATGGCCTACGAGCAGTACTTC.

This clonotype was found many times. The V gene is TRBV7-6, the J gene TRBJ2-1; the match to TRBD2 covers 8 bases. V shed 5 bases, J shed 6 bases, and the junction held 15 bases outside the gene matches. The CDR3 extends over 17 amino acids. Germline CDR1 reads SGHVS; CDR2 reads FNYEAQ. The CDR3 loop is CASSPGGGSGPGNEQFF. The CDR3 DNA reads TGTGCCAGCAGCCCCGGGGGGGGGAGTGGGCCTGGCAATGAGCAGTTCTTC.

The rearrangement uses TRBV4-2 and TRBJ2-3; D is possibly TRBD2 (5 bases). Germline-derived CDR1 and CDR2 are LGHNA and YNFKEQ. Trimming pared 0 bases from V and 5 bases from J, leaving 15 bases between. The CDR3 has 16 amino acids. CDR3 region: CASSQDRGTNGDTQYF. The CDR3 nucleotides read TGTGCCAGCAGCCAAGACCGGGGTACTAATGGAGATACGCAGTATTTT.

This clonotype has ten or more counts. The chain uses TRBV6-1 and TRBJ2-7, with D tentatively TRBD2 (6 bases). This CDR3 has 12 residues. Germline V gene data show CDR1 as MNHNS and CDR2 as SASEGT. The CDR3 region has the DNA TGTGTTAGTTGGGACTTCTCCTACGAGCAGTACTTC. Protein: CVSWDFSYEQYF.

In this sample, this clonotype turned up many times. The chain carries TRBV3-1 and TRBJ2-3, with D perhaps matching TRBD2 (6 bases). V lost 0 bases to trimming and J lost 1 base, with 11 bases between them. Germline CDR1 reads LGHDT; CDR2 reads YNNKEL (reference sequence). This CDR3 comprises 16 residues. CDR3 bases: TGTGCCAGCAGCCAAGATCGTGTAGCGGGCACAGATACGCAGTATTTT. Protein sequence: CASSQDRVAGTDTQYF.

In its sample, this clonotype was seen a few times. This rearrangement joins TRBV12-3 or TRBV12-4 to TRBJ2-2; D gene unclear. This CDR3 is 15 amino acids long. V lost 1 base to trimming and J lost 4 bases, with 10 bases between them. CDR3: CASSLGRRRTGELFF. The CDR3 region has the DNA TGTGCCAGCAGTTTAGGTCGAAGGCGCACCGGGGAGCTGTTTTTT.

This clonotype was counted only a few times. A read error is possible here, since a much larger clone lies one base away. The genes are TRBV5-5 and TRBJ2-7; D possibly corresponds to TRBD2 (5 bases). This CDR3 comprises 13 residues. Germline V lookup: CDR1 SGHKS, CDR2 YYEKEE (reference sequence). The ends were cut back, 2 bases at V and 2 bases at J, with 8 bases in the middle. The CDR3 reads CASSFLLAYEQYF. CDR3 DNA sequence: TGTGCCAGCAGCTTTCTACTAGCCTACGAGCAGTACTTC.